The source of this T cell receptor beta chain is a study of T-cell memory formation after mild COVID-19. A single record per CDR3 protein comes from TCRdb applying MiXCR to the 5' RACE reads. The sample has around 300,000 distinct CDR3 sequences; approximately 19% are singletons. This clonotype was seen ten or more times. The junction departs from germline at one end; a sequencing error may be responsible. Sequences were obtained from PBMCs or a T cell subset sorted from them (not recorded which). The sequence was obtained from a young man who had mild COVID-19 (a few samples of this study predate the infection). Cell type and time point are not known.

The CDR3 sequence is CASSLGGGETQYF. The CDR3 coding sequence is TGTGCCAGCAGTTTAGGGGGGGGAGAGACCCAGTACTTC. This chain links TRBV5-1 with TRBJ2-5, with D tentatively TRBD2 (7 bases). The CDR3 length is 13 residues. The V gene's germline CDR1 is SGHRS and CDR2 YFSETQ.